These T cell receptor beta chains were read from a single sample in a study of cytomegalovirus exposure and HLA in healthy donors. Sequencing was performed with immunoSEQ multiplex PCR; in TCRdb, only in-frame clones are kept and a portion is missing. The table has about 190,000 clones, roughly 76% seen once. The sample comprised PBMCs. All receptors come from a woman aged 25 to 39 in good health and CMV-seropositive. CDR3s include the opening cysteine and the closing phenylalanine or tryptophan. D genes are given only for firm matches. Clone size appears in some rows only: once, few, many, or a class for an expanded clone.

>.|TRBV6-5|TRBD1|TRBJ1-2
TGTGCCAGCAACGGACAGGGGAAAGGCTACACCTTC
CASNGQGKGYTF
>few|TRBV12-1|.|TRBJ2-1
TGTGCCAGCAGCTTCACCTTTGACCCTCCAGGGGAGCAGTTCTTC
CASSFTFDPPGEQFF
>once|TRBV7-3|.|TRBJ1-1
TGTGCCAGCAGCTTAAACCTCAAGAGTCTAGCTTTCTTT
CASSLNLKSLAFF
>.|TRBV28|.|TRBJ1-1
TGTGCCAGCGGATCAACAGGGTTCACTGAAGCTTTCTTT
CASGSTGFTEAFF
>few|TRBV7-6|.|TRBJ2-7
TGTGCCAGCAGCTTAGCGGGAGGAGGGGATCTCTACGAGCAGTACTTC
CASSLAGGGDLYEQYF
>.|TRBV6-5|TRBD1|TRBJ1-6
TGTGCCAGCAGTTCCTGGGACAGTTTTAATTCACCCCTCCACTTT
CASSSWDSFNSPLHF
>once|TRBV25-1|TRBD1|TRBJ2-1
TGTGCCAGCAGTGAAACGGGACAGGGGACGTACAATGAGCAGTTCTTC
CASSETGQGTYNEQFF
>.|TRBV19|TRBD1|TRBJ2-5
TGTGCCAGTAGTATGGGACAGAACCGGGAGACCCAGTACTTC
CASSMGQNRETQYF
>.|TRBV7-9|.|TRBJ1-2
TGTGCCAGCAGCTCTCCGGGCAGGGGAAAGAATGGCTACACCTTC
CASSSPGRGKNGYTF
>.|TRBV29-1|.|TRBJ2-1
TGCAGCGTTGATAAGGGCAGCGGTCACAATGAGCAGTTCTTC
CSVDKGSGHNEQFF
>.|TRBV30|TRBD1|TRBJ2-3
TGTGCCTGGAGTGTAGGGACAGGTACAGATACGCAGTATTTT
CAWSVGTGTDTQYF
>few|TRBV5-1|TRBD2|TRBJ2-5
TGCGCCAGCAGCTTGCCGGGAGGGGACGAGACCCAGTACTTC
CASSLPGGDETQYF
>.|TRBV25-1|TRBD1|TRBJ1-2
TGTGCCAGCAGTGCGATTGGGACAGGGGTATTACACGGCTACACCTTC
CASSAIGTGVLHGYTF
>once|TRBV15|TRBD1|TRBJ1-5
TGTGCCACCAGCCCGGACAGGGCTCAGCCCCAGCATTTT
CATSPDRAQPQHF
>.|TRBV5-1|TRBD1|TRBJ2-3
TGCGCCAGCAGCCCGGGACAGAGATACACAGATACGCAGTATTTT
CASSPGQRYTDTQYF
>.|TRBV30|TRBD1|TRBJ1-3
TGTGCCTGGAGTACAGGGGGAACTGGAAACACCATATATTTT
CAWSTGGTGNTIYF
>few|TRBV2|.|TRBJ1-4
TGTGCCAGCAGTGAACAGGACACCGTTTATGAAAAACTGTTTTTT
CASSEQDTVYEKLFF